One and the same sample provided the 5 T cell receptor beta chains below, sequenced in a study of blood T cell repertoires in COVID-19. Using immunoSEQ multiplex PCR, the repertoire was profiled, and TCRdb retains in-frame clones only, with some absent. This table holds over 100,000 clones, about 89% found once. Sequenced material: peripheral blood. The source of these receptors is a man in his sixties with COVID-19, enrolled during active disease.

This chain joins TRBV7-9 and TRBJ1-2, with TRBD1 matching over 10 bases. Germline CDR1 and CDR2: SEHNR and FQNEAQ (reference sequence). The length of the CDR3 is 17 residues. J was trimmed by 0 bases and V by 4 bases; bases with no gene match: 8. The CDR3 sequence is CASSYGQGDLSNYGYTF. CDR3 DNA: TGTGCCAGCAGCTATGGACAGGGGGACCTCTCTAACTATGGCTACACCTTC.

This clone has just one count. This rearrangement joins TRBV7-8 to TRBJ2-7, with 8 nucleotides matching TRBD1. This CDR3 spans 14 amino acids. From germline, CDR1 is SGHVS and CDR2 FQNEAQ. V trimming: 5 bases; J trimming: 7 bases; junction bases outside the gene matches: 10. The CDR3 protein is CASSKDRALVEQYF. CDR3 nucleotide sequence: TGTGCCAGCAGCAAGGACAGGGCCTTGGTGGAGCAGTACTTC.

The chain uses TRBV7-5 and TRBJ2-4; the D call TRBD2 from the table was never checked on the DNA. TRBV7-5 is recorded as a pseudogene. The CDR3 consists of 19 residues. The CDR3 region has the DNA TGTGCCAGAAGCCCTGGACTAGCGGGGGCCCCTTTAGCCAAAAACATTCAGTACTTC. This sequence encodes CARSPGLAGAPLAKNIQYF.

The rearrangement uses TRBV6-5 and TRBJ1-4; D perhaps matches TRBD1 (6 bases). Germline-derived CDR1 and CDR2 are MNHEY and SVGAGI. The length of the CDR3 is 14 residues. The V end lost 2 bases, the J end lost 4 bases, and 8 bases lay between the germline ends. CDR3 coding DNA: TGTGCCAGCAGTTACACACAGGGTAATGAAAAACTGTTTTTT. Protein sequence: CASSYTQGNEKLFF.

This clone was seen just once. The genes are TRBV19 and TRBJ1-2; D call uncertain. The V gene lost 1 base and the J gene lost 0 bases, with 6 bases spanning the gap. Germline CDR1 is LNHDA and CDR2 is SQIVND (reference sequence). This CDR3 has 14 amino acids. This CDR3 reads CASSIAGSNYGYTF. The CDR3 DNA reads as TGTGCCAGTAGTATAGCCGGTTCTAACTATGGCTACACCTTC.